The next 4 T cell receptor beta chains were all read from a single sample in a study of beta chain features in type 1 diabetes. Investigators reverse transcribed all isolated RNA, so they sequenced expressed TCRB transcripts. Produced via immunoSEQ multiplex PCR; TCRdb's table is partial and in-frame only. There are hundreds of thousands of clones in the sample; over 9.5% occur only once, and roughly 0.017% lies in the top ten. Input material: naive CD4+ T cells from blood. The source of these receptors is a man aged 18 to 35 in good health.

This chain joins TRBV7-8 and TRBJ2-5, with 7 bases that match TRBD1. CDR1 and CDR2 from the germline V gene are SGHVS and FQNEAQ. The CDR3 consists of 16 residues. Losses at the gene ends were 5 bases for V and 1 base for J; bases not matched to a gene: 10. The CDR3 DNA follows: TGTGCCAGCAGCGTGAATAACAGGGGAAGCCAAGAGACCCAGTACTTC. It specifies CASSVNNRGSQETQYF.

This chain uses TRBV7-2 with TRBJ2-7; D is uncertain. CDR1 is SGHTA, CDR2 FQGNSA, per germline. Trimming pared 5 bases from V and 3 bases from J, leaving 8 bases between. The CDR3 is 12 residues long. The CDR3 reads CASSVSFYEQYF. The CDR3 nucleotides read TGTGCCAGCAGCGTCTCCTTCTACGAGCAGTACTTC.

The genes are TRBV4-1 and TRBJ2-5; a possible D gene is TRBD2 (6 bases). Germline-derived CDR1 and CDR2 are MGHRA and YSYEKL. V was shortened by 2 bases and J by 0 bases, with 7 bases between the two germline ends. This CDR3 contains 14 residues. The CDR3 sequence is CASSQRDYQETQYF. The DNA of the CDR3 is TGCGCCAGCAGCCAAAGGGACTACCAAGAGACCCAGTACTTC.

V gene TRBV7-2 combines with J gene TRBJ1-5; D gene uncertain. The germline gives CDR1 SGHTA, CDR2 FQGNSA. This CDR3 is built from 15 residues. V was cut by 0 bases and J by 0 bases, with 6 bases left in between. The chain's CDR3 is CASSLAGGSNQPQHF. CDR3 DNA sequence: TGTGCCAGCAGCTTAGCCGGCGGTAGCAATCAGCCCCAGCATTTT. Based on the CDR3 plus reference TRBV7-2 and TRBJ1-5, the full variable domain is GAGVSQSPSNKVTEKGKDVELRCDPISGHTALYWYRQSLGQGLEFLIYFQGNSAPDKSGLPSDRFSAERTGGSVSTLTIQRTQQEDSAVYLCASSLAGGSNQPQHFGDGTRLSIL.